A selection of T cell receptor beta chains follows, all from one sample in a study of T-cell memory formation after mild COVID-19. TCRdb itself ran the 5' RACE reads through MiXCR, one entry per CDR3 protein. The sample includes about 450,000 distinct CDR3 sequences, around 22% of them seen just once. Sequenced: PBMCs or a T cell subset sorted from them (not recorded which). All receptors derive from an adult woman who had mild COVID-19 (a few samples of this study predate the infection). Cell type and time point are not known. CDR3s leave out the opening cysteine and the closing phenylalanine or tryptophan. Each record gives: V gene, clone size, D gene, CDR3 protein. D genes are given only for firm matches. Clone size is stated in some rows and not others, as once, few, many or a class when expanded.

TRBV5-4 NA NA ASSLEAYGYT
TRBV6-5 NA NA ASSYSNQGRSPLH
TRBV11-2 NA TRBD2 ASSPRRGLAGGQETQY
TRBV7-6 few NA ASSPSGPATQY
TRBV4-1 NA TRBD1 ASSQVPDRRGTEAF
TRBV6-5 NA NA ASSYSGVRETQY
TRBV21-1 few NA ASSPSNSGVLAKNIQY
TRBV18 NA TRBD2 ASSPFGGAGNEQF
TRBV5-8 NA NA ASSLYARSNTEAF
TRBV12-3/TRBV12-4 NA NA ASTLGGSGNQPQH
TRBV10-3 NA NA AIEPTGGGELF